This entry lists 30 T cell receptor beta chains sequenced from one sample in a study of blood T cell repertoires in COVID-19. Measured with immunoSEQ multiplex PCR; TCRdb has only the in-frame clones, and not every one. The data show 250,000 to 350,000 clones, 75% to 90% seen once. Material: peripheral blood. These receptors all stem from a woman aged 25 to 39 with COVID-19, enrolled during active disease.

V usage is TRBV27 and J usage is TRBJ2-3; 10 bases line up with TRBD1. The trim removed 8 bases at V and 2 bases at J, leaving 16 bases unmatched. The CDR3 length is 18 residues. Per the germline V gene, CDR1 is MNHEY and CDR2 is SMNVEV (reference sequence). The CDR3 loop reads CASHRRAPGTGATDTQYF. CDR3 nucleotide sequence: TGTGCCAGCCATAGACGAGCTCCAGGGACAGGGGCCACAGATACGCAGTATTTT.

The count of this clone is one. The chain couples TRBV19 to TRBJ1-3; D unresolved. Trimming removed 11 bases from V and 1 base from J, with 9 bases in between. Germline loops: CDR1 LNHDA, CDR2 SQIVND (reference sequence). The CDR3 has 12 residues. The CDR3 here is CAVNRSGNTIYF. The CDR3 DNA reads TGTGCCGTTAACCGGTCTGGAAACACCATATATTTT. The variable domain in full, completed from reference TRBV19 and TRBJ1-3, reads DGGITQSPKYLFRKEGQNVTLSCEQNLNHDAMYWYRQDPGQGLRLIYYSQIVNDFQKGDIAEGYSVSREKKESFPLTVTSAQKNPTAFYLCAVNRSGNTIYFGEGSWLTVV.

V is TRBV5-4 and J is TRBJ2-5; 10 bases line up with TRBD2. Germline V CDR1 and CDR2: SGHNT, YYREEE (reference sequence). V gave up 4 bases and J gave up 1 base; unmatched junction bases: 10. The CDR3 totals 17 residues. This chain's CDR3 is CASSPPPSGRFQETQYF. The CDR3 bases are TGTGCCAGCAGCCCACCTCCTAGCGGGAGATTCCAAGAGACCCAGTACTTC.

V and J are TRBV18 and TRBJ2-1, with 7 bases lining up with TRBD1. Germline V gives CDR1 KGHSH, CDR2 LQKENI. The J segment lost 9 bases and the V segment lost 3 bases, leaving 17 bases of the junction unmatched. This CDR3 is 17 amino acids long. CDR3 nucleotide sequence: TGTGCCAGCTCACCTGCAGGGGACAGCCCGGCTCAGAGTGAGCAGTTCTTC. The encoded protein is CASSPAGDSPAQSEQFF.

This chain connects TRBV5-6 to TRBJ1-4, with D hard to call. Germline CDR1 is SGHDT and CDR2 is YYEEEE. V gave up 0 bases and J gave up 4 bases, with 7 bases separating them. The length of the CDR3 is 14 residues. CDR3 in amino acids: CASSLGLVNEKLFF. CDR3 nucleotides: TGTGCCAGCAGCTTGGGACTCGTTAATGAAAAACTGTTTTTT.

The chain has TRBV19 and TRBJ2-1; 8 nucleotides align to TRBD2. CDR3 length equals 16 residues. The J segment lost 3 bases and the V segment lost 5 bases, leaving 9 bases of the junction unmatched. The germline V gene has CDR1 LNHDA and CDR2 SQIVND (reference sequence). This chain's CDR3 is CASSGASGRYYNEQFF. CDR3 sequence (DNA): TGTGCCAGTAGTGGCGCCAGCGGGAGATACTACAATGAGCAGTTCTTC.

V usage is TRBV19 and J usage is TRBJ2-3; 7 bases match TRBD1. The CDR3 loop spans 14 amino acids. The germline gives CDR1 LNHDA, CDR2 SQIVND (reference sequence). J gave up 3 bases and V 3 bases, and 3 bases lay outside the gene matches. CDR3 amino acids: CASSINRGTDTQYF. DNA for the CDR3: TGTGCCAGTAGTATCAACAGGGGAACAGATACGCAGTATTTT. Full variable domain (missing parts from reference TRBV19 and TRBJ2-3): DGGITQSPKYLFRKEGQNVTLSCEQNLNHDAMYWYRQDPGQGLRLIYYSQIVNDFQKGDIAEGYSVSREKKESFPLTVTSAQKNPTAFYLCASSINRGTDTQYFGPGTRLTVL.

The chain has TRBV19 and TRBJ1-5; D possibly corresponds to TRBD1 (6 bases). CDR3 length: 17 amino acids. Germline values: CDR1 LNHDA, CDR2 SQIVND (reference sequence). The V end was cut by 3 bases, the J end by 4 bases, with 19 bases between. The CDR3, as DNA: TGTGCCAGTAGTATTTTCCCAGGGGATACAATAAATCAGCCCCAGCATTTT. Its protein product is CASSIFPGDTINQPQHF.

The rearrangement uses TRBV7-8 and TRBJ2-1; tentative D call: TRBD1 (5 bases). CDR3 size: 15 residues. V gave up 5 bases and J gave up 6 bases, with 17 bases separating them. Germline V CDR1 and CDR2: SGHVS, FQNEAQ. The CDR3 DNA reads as TGTGCCAGCAGCACATTGTTCCAGGGAAGCAATGAGCAGTTCTTC. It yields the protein CASSTLFQGSNEQFF.

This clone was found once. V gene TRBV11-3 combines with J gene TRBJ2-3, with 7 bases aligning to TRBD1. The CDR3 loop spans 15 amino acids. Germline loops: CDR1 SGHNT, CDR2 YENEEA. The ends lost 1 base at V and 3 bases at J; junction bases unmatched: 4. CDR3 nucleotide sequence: TGTGCCAGCAGCTTAGGAGGGGGCTTGACAGATACGCAGTATTTT. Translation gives CASSLGGGLTDTQYF.

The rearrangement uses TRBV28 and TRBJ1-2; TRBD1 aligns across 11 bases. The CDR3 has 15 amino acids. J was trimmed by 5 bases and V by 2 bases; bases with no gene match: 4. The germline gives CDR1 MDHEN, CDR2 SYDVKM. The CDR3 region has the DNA TGTGCCAGCAGTTTAACGGGACAGGGGGGATATGGCTACACCTTC. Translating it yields CASSLTGQGGYGYTF.

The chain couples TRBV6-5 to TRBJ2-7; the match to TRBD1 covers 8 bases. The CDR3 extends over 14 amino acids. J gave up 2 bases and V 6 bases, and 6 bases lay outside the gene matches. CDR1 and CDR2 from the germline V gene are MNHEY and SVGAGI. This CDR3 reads CASSFGQGPYEQYF. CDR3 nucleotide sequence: TGTGCCAGCAGCTTCGGACAGGGTCCCTACGAGCAGTACTTC.

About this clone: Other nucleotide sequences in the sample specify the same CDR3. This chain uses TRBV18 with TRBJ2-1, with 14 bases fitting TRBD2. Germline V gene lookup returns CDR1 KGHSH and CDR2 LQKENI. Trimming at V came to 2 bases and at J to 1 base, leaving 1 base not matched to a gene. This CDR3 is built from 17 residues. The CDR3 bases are TGTGCCAGCTCACCAGGGACTAGCGGGAGTTCCTACAATGAGCAGTTCTTC. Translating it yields CASSPGTSGSSYNEQFF.

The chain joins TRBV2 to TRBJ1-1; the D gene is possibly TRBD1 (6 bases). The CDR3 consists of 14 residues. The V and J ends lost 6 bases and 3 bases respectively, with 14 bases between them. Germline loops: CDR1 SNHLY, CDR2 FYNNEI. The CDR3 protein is CASSVGQGDTEAFF. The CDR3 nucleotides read TGTGCCAGCAGCGTGGGACAAGGGGACACTGAAGCTTTCTTT.

The CDR3 DNA sequence: TGTGCCAGCAGCCAAGATAGCAGGGTCCAGCCCCAGCATTTT. Translating gives CASSQDSRVQPQHF. The chain is built from TRBV3-1 (or the pseudogene TRBV3-2) and TRBJ1-5; maybe TRBD1 (5 bases). Germline CDR1 and CDR2: LGHDT and YNNKEL (reference sequence). The CDR3 is 14 residues long. V lost 0 bases and J lost 7, with 10 bases in between.

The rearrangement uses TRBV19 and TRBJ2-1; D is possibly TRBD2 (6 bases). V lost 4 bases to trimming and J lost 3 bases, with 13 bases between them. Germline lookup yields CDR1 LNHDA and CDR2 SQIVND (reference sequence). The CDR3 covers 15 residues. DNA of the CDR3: TGTGCCAGTAGTAGGGACTTCCGCATCTACAATGAGCAGTTCTTC. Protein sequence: CASSRDFRIYNEQFF.

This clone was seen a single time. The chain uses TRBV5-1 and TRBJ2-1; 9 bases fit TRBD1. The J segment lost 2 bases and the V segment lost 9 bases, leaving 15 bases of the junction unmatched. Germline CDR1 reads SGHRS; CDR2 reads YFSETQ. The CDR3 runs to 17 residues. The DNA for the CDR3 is TGCGCCATCAGGAGGGGAGAGACAGGGGGTCCCTACAATGAGCAGTTCTTC. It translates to CAIRRGETGGPYNEQFF.

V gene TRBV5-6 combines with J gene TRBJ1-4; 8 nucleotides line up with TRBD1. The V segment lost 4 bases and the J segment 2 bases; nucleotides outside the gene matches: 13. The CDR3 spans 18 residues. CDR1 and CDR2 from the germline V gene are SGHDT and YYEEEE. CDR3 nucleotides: TGTGCCAGCAGCGACAGGGGTGCCTATGTTGGGACTAATGAAAAACTGTTTTTT. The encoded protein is CASSDRGAYVGTNEKLFF. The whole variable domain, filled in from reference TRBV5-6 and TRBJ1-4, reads DAGVTQSPTHLIKTRGQQVTLRCSPKSGHDTVSWYQQALGQGPQFIFQYYEEEERQRGNFPDRFSGHQFPNYSSELNVNALLLGDSALYLCASSDRGAYVGTNEKLFFGSGTQLSVL.

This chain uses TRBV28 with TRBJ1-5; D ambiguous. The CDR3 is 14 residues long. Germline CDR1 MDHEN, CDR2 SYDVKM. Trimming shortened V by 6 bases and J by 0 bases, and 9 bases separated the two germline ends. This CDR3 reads CASRRGLSNQPQHF. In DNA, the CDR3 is TGTGCCAGCAGGAGAGGGCTTAGCAATCAGCCCCAGCATTTT.

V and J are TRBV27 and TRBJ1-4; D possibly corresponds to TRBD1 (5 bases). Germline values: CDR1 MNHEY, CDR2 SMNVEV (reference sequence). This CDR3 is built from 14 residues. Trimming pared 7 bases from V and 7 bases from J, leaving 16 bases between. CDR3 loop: CASNKVGGTEKLFF. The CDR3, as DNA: TGTGCCAGCAACAAAGTGGGGGGTACTGAAAAACTGTTTTTT.

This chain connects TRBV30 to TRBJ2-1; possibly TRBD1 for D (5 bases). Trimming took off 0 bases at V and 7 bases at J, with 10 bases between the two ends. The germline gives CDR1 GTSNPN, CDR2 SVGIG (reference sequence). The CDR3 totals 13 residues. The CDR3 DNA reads TGTGCCTGGAGTGTCGGACAAAGAAATGAGCAGTTCTTC. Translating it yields CAWSVGQRNEQFF.

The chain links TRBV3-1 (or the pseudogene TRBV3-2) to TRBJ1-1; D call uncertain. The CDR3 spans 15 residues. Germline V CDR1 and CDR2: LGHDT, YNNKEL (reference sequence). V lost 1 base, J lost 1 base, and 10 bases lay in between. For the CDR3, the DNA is TGTGCCAGCAGCCAAGTACAGAAATCGAACACTGAAGCTTTCTTT. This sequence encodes CASSQVQKSNTEAFF.

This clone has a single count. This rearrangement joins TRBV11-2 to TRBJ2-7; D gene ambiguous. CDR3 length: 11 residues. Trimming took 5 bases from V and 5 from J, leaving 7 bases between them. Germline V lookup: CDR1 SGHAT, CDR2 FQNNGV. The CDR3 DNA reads TGTGCCAGCAGCCCTTTTGACGAGCAGTACTTC. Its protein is CASSPFDEQYF. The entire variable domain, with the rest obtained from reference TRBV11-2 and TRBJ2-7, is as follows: EAGVAQSPRYKIIEKRQSVAFWCNPISGHATLYWYQQILGQGPKLLIQFQNNGVVDDSQLPKDRFSAERLKGVDSTLKIQPAKLEDSAVYLCASSPFDEQYFGPGTRLTVT.

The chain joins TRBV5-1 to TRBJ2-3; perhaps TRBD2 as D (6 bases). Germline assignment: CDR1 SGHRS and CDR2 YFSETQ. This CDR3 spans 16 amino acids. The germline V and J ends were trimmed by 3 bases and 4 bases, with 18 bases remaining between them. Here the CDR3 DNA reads TGCGCCAGCAGCTACAGTGGGGGGAAGAAGGCAGATACGCAGTATTTT. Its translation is CASSYSGGKKADTQYF.

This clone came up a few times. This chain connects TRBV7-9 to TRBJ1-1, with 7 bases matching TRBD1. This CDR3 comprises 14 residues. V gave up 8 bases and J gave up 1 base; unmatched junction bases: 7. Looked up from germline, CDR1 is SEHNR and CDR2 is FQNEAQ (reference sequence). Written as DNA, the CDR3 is TGTGCCAGCTTGGTTGAGGGGGCGAACACTGAAGCTTTCTTT. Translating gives CASLVEGANTEAFF.

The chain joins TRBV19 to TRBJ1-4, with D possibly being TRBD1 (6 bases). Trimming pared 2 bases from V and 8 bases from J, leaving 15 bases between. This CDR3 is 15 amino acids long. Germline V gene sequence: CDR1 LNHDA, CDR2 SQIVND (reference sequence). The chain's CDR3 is CASSIKQGRGEKLFF. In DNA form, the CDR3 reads TGTGCCAGTAGTATAAAACAGGGCCGTGGAGAAAAACTGTTTTTT.

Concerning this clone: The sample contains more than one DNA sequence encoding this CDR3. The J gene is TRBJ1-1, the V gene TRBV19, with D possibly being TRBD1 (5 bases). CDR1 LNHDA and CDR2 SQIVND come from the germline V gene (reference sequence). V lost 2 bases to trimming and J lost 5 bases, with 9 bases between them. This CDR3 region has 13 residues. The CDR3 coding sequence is TGTGCCAGTAGTATACAGGGCGGAACTGAAGCTTTCTTT. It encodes CASSIQGGTEAFF.

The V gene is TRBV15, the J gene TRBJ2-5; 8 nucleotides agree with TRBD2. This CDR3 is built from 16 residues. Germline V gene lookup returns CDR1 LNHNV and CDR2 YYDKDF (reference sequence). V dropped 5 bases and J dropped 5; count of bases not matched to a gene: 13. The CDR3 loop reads CATSPPPGLERETQYF. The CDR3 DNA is TGTGCCACCAGCCCACCCCCGGGACTAGAAAGGGAGACCCAGTACTTC.

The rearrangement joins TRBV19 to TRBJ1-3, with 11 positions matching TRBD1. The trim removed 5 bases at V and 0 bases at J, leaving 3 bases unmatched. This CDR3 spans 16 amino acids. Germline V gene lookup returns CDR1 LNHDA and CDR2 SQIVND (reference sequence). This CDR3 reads CASSAGTGGSGNTIYF. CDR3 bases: TGTGCCAGTAGTGCCGGGACAGGGGGCTCTGGAAACACCATATATTTT.

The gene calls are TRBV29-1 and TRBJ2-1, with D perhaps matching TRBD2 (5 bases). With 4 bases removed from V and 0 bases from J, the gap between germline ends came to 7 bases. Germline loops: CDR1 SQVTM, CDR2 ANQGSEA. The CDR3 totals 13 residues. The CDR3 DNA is TGCAGCGTTGCGGGGTTCTCCTACAATGAGCAGTTCTTC. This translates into CSVAGFSYNEQFF.